The next 8 T cell receptor beta chains were all read from a single sample in a study of blood T cell repertoires in COVID-19. Measured with immunoSEQ multiplex PCR; TCRdb has only the in-frame clones, and not every one. The table includes roughly 200,000 clones, over 80% detected once. Sequencing was carried out using peripheral blood. Receptors were obtained from a woman between 40 and 50 years old with COVID-19, enrolled during active disease.

CDR3 bases: TGTGCCAGCAGCCAAGAGGACAGGGGTGGGGGAAACACCATATATTTT. Residues: CASSQEDRGGGNTIYF. The chain links TRBV3-1 (or the pseudogene TRBV3-2) to TRBJ1-3; 9 bases map to TRBD1. The CDR3 is made up of 16 amino acids. With V trimmed by 0 bases and J by 4 bases, 4 bases remained unmatched. Looked up from germline, CDR1 is LGHDT and CDR2 is YNNKEL (reference sequence).

The chain recombines TRBV28 with TRBJ2-6; D unresolved. Germline loops: CDR1 MDHEN, CDR2 SYDVKM. With 3 bases removed from V and 0 bases from J, the gap between germline ends came to 6 bases. The CDR3 contains 15 residues. For the CDR3, the DNA is TGTGCCAGCAGTTTGCCAGGCTCTGGGGCCAACGTCCTGACTTTC. Translation gives CASSLPGSGANVLTF.

V and J are TRBV3-1 (or the pseudogene TRBV3-2) and TRBJ2-5, with 7 nucleotides matching TRBD1. Germline V gives CDR1 LGHDT, CDR2 YNNKEL (reference sequence). The CDR3 runs to 17 residues. V shed 2 bases and J 0 bases; nucleotides not matched to a gene: 9. The CDR3 loop reads CASSQPQGQADQETQYF. The CDR3 DNA reads as TGTGCCAGCAGCCAACCACAAGGACAGGCGGACCAAGAGACCCAGTACTTC.

This chain connects TRBV11-2 to TRBJ1-6; TRBD1 might be the D (5 bases). Germline V gene lookup returns CDR1 SGHAT and CDR2 FQNNGV. The V end lost 2 bases, the J end lost 5 bases, and 16 bases lay between the germline ends. The CDR3 consists of 17 residues. The CDR3 DNA reads as TGTGCCAGCAGCTTACGAGGTGGTGGGGGGGATAATTCACCCCTCCACTTT. This translates into CASSLRGGGGDNSPLHF.

The chain carries TRBV9 and TRBJ1-6, with D perhaps matching TRBD1 (6 bases). The V end was cut by 4 bases, the J end by 12 bases, with 11 bases between. Germline CDR1 and CDR2: SGDLS and YYNGEE. The CDR3 contains 12 residues. In nucleotides, the CDR3 is TGTGCCAGCAGCTCGGGGGGGCTACCCCTCCACTTT. It yields the protein CASSSGGLPLHF.

In its sample, this clone was seen a few times. The V and J genes are TRBV6-5 and TRBJ1-2, with D unclear. The CDR3 runs to 13 residues. The germline CDR1 and CDR2 sequences are MNHEY and SVGAGI. Trimming pared 5 bases from V and 5 bases from J, leaving 12 bases between. Here the CDR3 reads CASSPQARYGYTF. DNA for the CDR3: TGTGCCAGCAGTCCGCAGGCTCGTTATGGCTACACCTTC.

This clone was observed a few times. The rearrangement joins TRBV10-3 to TRBJ1-1; 7 bases line up with TRBD1. Losses at the gene ends were 2 bases for V and 2 bases for J; bases not matched to a gene: 2. Germline-derived CDR1 and CDR2 are ENHRY and SYGVKD. The CDR3 has 14 residues. The CDR3 loop reads CAISETGANTEAFF. CDR3 in DNA: TGTGCCATCAGTGAGACAGGGGCCAACACTGAAGCTTTCTTT.

The chain recombines TRBV18 with TRBJ2-4; 10 bases are a match to TRBD1. CDR3 length equals 13 residues. Germline V gene lookup returns CDR1 KGHSH and CDR2 LQKENI. J gave up 7 bases and V 8 bases, and 5 bases lay outside the gene matches. The CDR3 DNA reads TGTGCCAGCCACGGGACAGGGGCCAACATTCAGTACTTC. Its protein is CASHGTGANIQYF.